This paragraph reports one TCR beta chain. Its antigen is unknown. CDR3 length equals 13 residues. From germline, CDR1 is SGHVS and CDR2 FNYEAQ. V shed 1 base and J shed 0 bases, with 3 bases lying between them. The PCR contained 60 Vbeta and 13 Jbeta primers. Only in-frame clones appear in the TCRdb table, and some are missing; sequencing was by immunoSEQ multiplex PCR. The sample lists under 200,000 clones; over 70% were seen once. This entry is derived from a study of cytomegalovirus exposure and HLA in healthy donors. Broader study findings: Earlier analysis looked at TCR beta V segments, and most were productive about 87% or about 30% of the time.

V gene TRBV7-6 combines with J gene TRBJ1-1; no clear D. This TCR was recovered from a woman between 50 and 59 years old in good health and CMV-seropositive. Sequencing was performed on PBMCs. In DNA form, the CDR3 reads TGTGCCAGCAGCTTAGACATGAACACTGAAGCTTTCTTT. Amino acids: CASSLDMNTEAFF.